One sample yielded the 18 T cell receptor beta chains listed below, sequenced in a study of T-cell memory formation after mild COVID-19. MiXCR, run by TCRdb on the 5' RACE reads, gives a single entry per CDR3 protein. There are around 150,000 distinct CDR3 sequences in the sample; around a tenth occur only once, and approximately 3.8% lies in the top ten. The sample comprised PBMCs or a T cell subset sorted from them (not recorded which). Receptors originate from a man aged 18 to 30 who had mild COVID-19 (a few samples of this study predate the infection). Cell type and time point are not known.

The chain employs TRBV20-1 and TRBJ1-1, with D possibly TRBD1 on 5 matching bases. CDR1 is DFQATT and CDR2 is SNEGSKA in the germline V gene (reference sequence). The ends were cut back, 2 bases at V and 10 bases at J, with 11 bases in the middle. The CDR3 sequence is 11 residues long. The CDR3 coding sequence is TGCAGTGCTAGAAGGGACCCAGGAGCTTTCTTT. Protein product: CSARRDPGAFF.

This chain uses TRBV18 with TRBJ2-7, with 14 positions matching TRBD2. The CDR3 length is 16 residues. CDR1 is KGHSH, CDR2 LQKENI, per germline. Unmatched junction bases numbered 3, after V lost 3 bases and J lost 2 bases. The DNA for the CDR3 is TGTGCCAGCTCACCTCCGGGACTAGCGGGGGCCTACGAGCAGTACTTC. The encoded protein is CASSPPGLAGAYEQYF. The full variable domain, rest sourced from reference TRBV18 and TRBJ2-7, is NAGVMQNPRHLVRRRGQEARLRCSPMKGHSHVYWYRQLPEEGLKFMVYLQKENIIDESGMPKERFSAEFPKEGPSILRIQQVVRGDSAAYFCASSPPGLAGAYEQYFGPGTRLTVT.

This clonotype occurred a few times. The rearrangement links TRBV7-2 to TRBJ1-5; TRBD1 agrees at 7 bases. The CDR3 is 16 residues long. V trimming: 3 bases; J trimming: 6 bases; junction bases outside the gene matches: 11. Germline CDR1 SGHTA, CDR2 FQGNSA. The CDR3 here is CASSLFMTGNGQPQHF. The CDR3 nucleotides read TGTGCCAGCAGCTTGTTTATGACAGGGAACGGTCAGCCCCAGCATTTT. Variable domain in full (rest from reference TRBV7-2 and TRBJ1-5): GAGVSQSPSNKVTEKGKDVELRCDPISGHTALYWYRQSLGQGLEFLIYFQGNSAPDKSGLPSDRFSAERTGGSVSTLTIQRTQQEDSAVYLCASSLFMTGNGQPQHFGDGTRLSIL.

This clonotype was recorded many times. The chain employs TRBV12-3 or TRBV12-4 and TRBJ2-7; D is uncertain. The CDR3 is 12 residues long. V lost 6 bases to trimming and J lost 5 bases, with 11 bases between them. CDR3 bases: TGTGCCAGCAGCTCGCGGCGGAACGAGCAGTACGTC. It is translated as CASSSRRNEQYV.

The chain couples TRBV12-3 or TRBV12-4 to TRBJ2-2; the match to TRBD1 covers 10 bases. V was pared by 6 bases and J by 3 bases, with 7 bases of the junction left unmatched. The CDR3 totals 16 residues. CDR3 in DNA: TGTGCCAGCAGCGAGAGACAGGGGGCCGACACCGGGGAGCTGTTTTTT. Protein product: CASSERQGADTGELFF.

The sample holds many counts of this clonotype. This chain joins TRBV5-1 and TRBJ2-3; D is undetermined. The ends were cut back, 0 bases at V and 2 bases at J, with 10 bases in the middle. The CDR3 runs 15 residues. From germline, CDR1 is SGHRS and CDR2 YFSETQ. CDR3 nucleotide sequence: TGCGCCAGCAGCTTGGCTCGGGCGGACACAGATACGCAGTATTTT. Encoded protein: CASSLARADTDTQYF.

This clonotype was seen repeatedly, ten times or more. The CDR3 nucleotides are TGTGCCAGCACCCCCAGAGAGGACACTGAAGCTTTCTTT. It codes for CASTPREDTEAFF. The rearrangement uses TRBV7-9 and TRBJ1-1, with D unresolved. The CDR3 has 13 amino acids. Per the germline V gene, CDR1 is SEHNR and CDR2 is FQNEAQ (reference sequence). The ends were cut back, 7 bases at V and 3 bases at J, with 12 bases in the middle.

The chain carries TRBV6-1 and TRBJ2-7; D is possibly TRBD1 (5 bases). With 3 bases removed from V and 2 bases from J, the gap between germline ends came to 8 bases. Germline CDR1 and CDR2: MNHNS and SASEGT. There are 13 residues in the CDR3. In DNA, the CDR3 is TGTGCCAGCAGTGACGACAGCCCCTACGAGCAGTACGTC. Translation gives CASSDDSPYEQYV.

This clonotype was recorded a few times. CDR3 bases: TGCAGTGCTAGCCACACTAGCGGCACAGATACGCAGTATTTT. This sequence encodes CSASHTSGTDTQYF. V gene TRBV20-1 combines with J gene TRBJ2-3, with 7 bases that match TRBD2. CDR1 and CDR2 (germline): DFQATT, SNEGSKA (reference sequence). The CDR3 sequence is 14 residues long. V shed 3 bases and J 1 base; nucleotides not matched to a gene: 4.

This clonotype was counted only a few times. This chain connects TRBV4-3 to TRBJ1-2; D gene unclear. From germline, CDR1 is LGHNA and CDR2 YSLEER. Between the trimmed V and J ends, which lost 0 bases and 2 bases, there was a span of 10 bases. This CDR3 spans 15 amino acids. CDR3 sequence: CASSQEGRKNYGYTF. In nucleotides, the CDR3 is TGCGCCAGCAGCCAAGAAGGCAGAAAGAACTATGGCTACACCTTC.

Only a few counts were recorded for this clonotype. This rearrangement joins TRBV6-2 or TRBV6-3 to TRBJ1-1; D not resolved. The CDR3 totals 12 residues. Germline CDR1 and CDR2: MNHEY and SVGEGT. The V and J ends lost 6 bases and 8 bases respectively, with 13 bases between them. The chain's CDR3 is CASSSRTTEAFF. The CDR3 region has the DNA TGTGCCAGCAGCTCCCGGACGACCGAAGCTTTCTTT.

The chain recombines TRBV4-3 with TRBJ1-1, with no clear D. The CDR3 runs to 13 residues. Germline V gene sequence: CDR1 LGHNA, CDR2 YSLEER. Trimming took off 4 bases at V and 5 bases at J, with 11 bases between the two ends. Here the CDR3 DNA reads TGCGCCAGCAGCCCTCCATTGCGAACTGAAGCTTTCTTT. This codes for CASSPPLRTEAFF.

Many counts were recorded for this clonotype. The chain employs TRBV5-1 and TRBJ1-6; D is uncertain. This CDR3 comprises 15 residues. CDR1 is SGHRS, CDR2 YFSETQ, per germline. Trimming left V 0 bases short and J 5 bases short, with 9 bases between. In DNA form, the CDR3 reads TGCGCCAGCAGCTTGGACCGGGCCCATAATTCACCCCTCCACTTT. As protein: CASSLDRAHNSPLHF.

The J gene is TRBJ2-1, the V gene TRBV5-4; 7 bases are a match to TRBD1. The CDR3 consists of 17 residues. With V trimmed by 4 bases and J by 0 bases, 10 bases remained unmatched. Per germline, CDR1 SGHNT and CDR2 YYREEE (reference sequence). The CDR3 DNA follows: TGTGCCAGCAGCATGGGCAGGGGGTTAGGCTCCTACAATGAGCAGTTCTTC. Protein product: CASSMGRGLGSYNEQFF.

This clonotype has a handful of counts. V is TRBV25-1 and J is TRBJ2-3, with 10 bases aligning to TRBD2. Per the germline V gene, CDR1 is MGHDK and CDR2 is SYGVNS. V shed 5 bases and J 4 bases; nucleotides not matched to a gene: 3. The CDR3 spans 14 residues. The CDR3 reads CASSLAGGADTQYF. The CDR3 nucleotides are TGTGCCAGCAGTTTAGCGGGGGGTGCAGATACGCAGTATTTT.

V is TRBV2 and J is TRBJ2-7; D remains unclear. Germline assignment: CDR1 SNHLY and CDR2 FYNNEI. CDR3 size: 12 residues. V was cut by 2 bases and J by 3 bases, with 5 bases left in between. CDR3 amino acids: CASSELSYEQYF. CDR3 in DNA: TGTGCCAGCAGTGAACTTAGCTACGAGCAGTACTTC. Based on the CDR3 plus reference TRBV2 and TRBJ2-7, the full variable domain is EPEVTQTPSHQVTQMGQEVILRCVPISNHLYFYWYRQILGQKVEFLVSFYNNEISEKSEIFDDQFSVERPDGSNFTLKIRSTKLEDSAMYFCASSELSYEQYFGPGTRLTVT.

There are a few counts of this clonotype. For the CDR3, the DNA is TGTGCCAGCAGCAAAGGAGCCCCAGGGGGCCCTAACTATGGCTACACCTTC. Protein: CASSKGAPGGPNYGYTF. This chain connects TRBV21-1 to TRBJ1-2; the table's TRBD1 call for D was not verified on the DNA. TRBV21-1 is flagged as a pseudogene. The CDR3 has 17 amino acids.

In its sample, this clonotype was seen a few times. The rearrangement uses TRBV19 and TRBJ2-7; 7 positions agree with TRBD1. The CDR3 runs 15 residues. Trimming removed 5 bases from V and 0 bases from J; junction bases left unmatched: 7. CDR1 and CDR2 from the germline V gene are LNHDA and SQIVND (reference sequence). The CDR3 region is CASSWGTDSSYEQYF. CDR3 DNA sequence: TGTGCCAGTAGTTGGGGGACAGATAGCTCCTACGAGCAGTACTTC.